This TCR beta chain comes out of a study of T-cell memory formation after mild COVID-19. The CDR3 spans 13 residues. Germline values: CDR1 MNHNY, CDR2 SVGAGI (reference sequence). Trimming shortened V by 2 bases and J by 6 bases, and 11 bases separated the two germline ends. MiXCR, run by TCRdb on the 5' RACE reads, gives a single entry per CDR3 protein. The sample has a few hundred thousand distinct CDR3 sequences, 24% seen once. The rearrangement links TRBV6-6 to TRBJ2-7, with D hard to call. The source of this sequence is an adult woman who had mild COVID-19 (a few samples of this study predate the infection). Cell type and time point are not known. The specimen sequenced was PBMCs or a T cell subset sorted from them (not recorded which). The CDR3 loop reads CASSYGGMSEQYF. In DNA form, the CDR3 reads TGTGCCAGCAGTTACGGTGGGATGAGCGAGCAGTACTTC.